The clone carrying this T cell receptor (beta chain) was seen once. Its specificity is not known. These data belong to a study of CD8+CD57+ T cells in acquired aplastic anemia. Across the whole study: An average of roughly 3 ug of DNA was obtained from sorted CD4+ and CD8+ cells. Study-wide points: No significant patient-versus-control difference appeared in CD8+ Simpson's diversity.

Researchers used genomic DNA as the template to profile TCR beta VDJ and CDR3. Via MiXCR, TCRdb re-called the reads, giving one row per CDR3 protein. The sample contains some 200,000 distinct CDR3 sequences, roughly half of which appear only once. Trimming removed 7 bases from V and 0 bases from J, with 15 bases in between. The CDR3 is 15 amino acids. In patients chosen for sequencing, flow cytometry had shown CD8+CD57+ cell expansion. The source is a human donor with aplastic anemia. Sequenced: sorted CD4+, CD8+, or CD8+CD57+ T cells (not recorded which) from PBMCs. This chain uses TRBV12-3 or TRBV12-4 with TRBJ1-1; no clear D. This chain's CDR3 is CASTSQGGLNTEAFF. CDR3 DNA: TGTGCCAGCACCTCTCAAGGAGGGTTGAACACTGAAGCTTTCTTT.